Shown below are 7 T cell receptor beta chains from a single sample sequenced in a study of blood T cell repertoires in COVID-19. The data were produced by immunoSEQ multiplex PCR, yet TCRdb's version contains in-frame clones alone and is incomplete. The repertoire has approximately 380,000 clones, approximately 89% of them found once; the top ten carry 0.7% to 0.95%. The sample taken for sequencing was PBMCs or T cells enriched from blood (not recorded which). The receptors shown here come from a woman in her thirties or forties who had been exposed to COVID-19.

This chain uses TRBV19 with TRBJ2-2, with D possibly being TRBD1 (6 bases). This CDR3 contains 14 residues. The germline V gene encodes CDR1 LNHDA and CDR2 SQIVND (reference sequence). V lost 5 bases, J lost 3 bases, and 10 bases lay in between. As DNA, the CDR3 is TGTGCCAGTAGTCCGGGACATCACACCGGGGAGCTGTTTTTT. Its protein is CASSPGHHTGELFF.

The V call is TRBV27, the J call TRBJ2-7; 9 bases match TRBD1. Losses at the gene ends were 4 bases for V and 4 bases for J; bases not matched to a gene: 2. CDR3 length: 13 amino acids. Germline V CDR1 and CDR2: MNHEY, SMNVEV (reference sequence). This CDR3 reads CASSSQGAYEQYF. Written as DNA, the CDR3 is TGTGCCAGCAGTTCACAGGGGGCATACGAGCAGTACTTC.

The gene calls are TRBV9 and TRBJ2-5; tentatively, D is TRBD1 (6 bases). The V and J ends lost 4 bases and 5 bases respectively, with 15 bases between them. CDR1 SGDLS and CDR2 YYNGEE come from the germline V gene. The CDR3 totals 14 residues. The CDR3 DNA is TGTGCCAGCAGCTCACAGGGTGTGTCGGAGACCCAGTACTTC. Encoded protein: CASSSQGVSETQYF.

The CDR3 protein is CASSLVGTSGRIRNEQFF. The CDR3 DNA sequence: TGTGCCAGCAGCTTAGTGGGGACTAGCGGGAGGATAAGGAATGAGCAGTTCTTC. The chain combines TRBV7-9 with TRBJ2-1; TRBD2 agrees at 15 bases. In germline, CDR1 is SEHNR, CDR2 FQNEAQ (reference sequence). The CDR3 is 18 amino acids. V trimming: 1 base; J trimming: 7 bases; junction bases outside the gene matches: 8.

The chain employs TRBV23-1 and TRBJ2-6, with 7 bases identical to TRBD1. TRBV23-1 belongs to the ORF category, with a function that is uncertain. J gave up 2 bases and V 3 bases, and 13 bases lay outside the gene matches. The CDR3 runs to 19 residues. The CDR3 region is CASSQETGNSRTGANVLTF. CDR3 bases: TGCGCCAGCAGTCAGGAGACAGGGAATAGTCGTACTGGGGCCAACGTCCTGACTTTC.

For this clone: Other nucleotide sequences in the sample specify the same CDR3. This rearrangement joins TRBV3-1 (or the pseudogene TRBV3-2) to TRBJ2-2; 11 nucleotides line up with TRBD1. J was trimmed by 6 bases and V by 3 bases; bases with no gene match: 0. Per the germline V gene, CDR1 is LGHDT and CDR2 is YNNKEL (reference sequence). The CDR3 runs to 14 residues. CDR3 nucleotide sequence: TGTGCCAGCAGCCAGGGACAGGGGGCCGGGGAGCTGTTTTTT. It is translated as CASSQGQGAGELFF.

This chain uses TRBV13 with TRBJ1-1, with D tentatively TRBD1 (5 bases). The germline V gene encodes CDR1 PRHDT and CDR2 FYEKMQ (reference sequence). The CDR3 is 14 residues long. The V gene lost 5 bases and the J gene lost 10 bases, with 20 bases spanning the gap. The CDR3 sequence is CASSLAGTLAGAFF. The CDR3, as DNA: TGTGCCAGCAGCCTCGCCGGGACTCTGGCCGGAGCTTTCTTT.